The 16 T cell receptor beta chains listed next were all sequenced from one sample in a study of T cell responses to AZD1222 COVID-19 vaccine. The table came from immunoSEQ multiplex PCR; TCRdb's copy has only in-frame clones and leaves some out. The repertoire holds about 150,000 clones, with 80% to 90% as singletons. The source material was peripheral blood, sampled on day 0 of MenACWY control vaccination. The receptors were gathered from an adult in good health.

The J gene is TRBJ1-5, the V gene TRBV6-1; the D gene is possibly TRBD1 (6 bases). V shed 1 base and J shed 10 bases, with 14 bases lying between them. This CDR3 has 14 residues. Germline V gene lookup returns CDR1 MNHNS and CDR2 SASEGT. Written as DNA, the CDR3 is TGTGCCAGCAGTGAAGGGACAGCTATCAGCCCCCAGCATTTT. It encodes CASSEGTAISPQHF.

V and J are TRBV29-1 and TRBJ2-3, with D possibly TRBD1 on 5 matching bases. The CDR3 has 15 residues. CDR1 SQVTM and CDR2 ANQGSEA come from the germline V gene. The germline V and J ends were trimmed by 6 bases and 0 bases, with 16 bases remaining between them. CDR3 region: CSVGLGTGSTDTQYF. The CDR3 nucleotides are TGCAGCGTCGGATTAGGAACAGGTAGCACAGATACGCAGTATTTT.

The CDR3 loop reads CASSQTPGTLSGNTIYF. CDR3 nucleotide sequence: TGCGCCAGCAGCCAAACCCCGGGAACACTCTCTGGAAACACCATATATTTT. The rearrangement links TRBV4-1 to TRBJ1-3; D ambiguous. In germline, CDR1 is MGHRA, CDR2 YSYEKL. V was cut by 2 bases and J by 0 bases, with 14 bases left in between. This CDR3 contains 17 residues.

The V call is TRBV18, the J call TRBJ1-1; D is possibly TRBD1 (5 bases). In germline, CDR1 is KGHSH, CDR2 LQKENI. The CDR3 sequence is 14 residues long. Trimming stripped 5 bases from V and 4 bases from J, with 14 bases between. The DNA of the CDR3 is TGTGCCAGCTCATCGCAACAGGATAGCACTGAAGCTTTCTTT. Translating gives CASSSQQDSTEAFF. The variable domain in full, with the rest retrieved from reference TRBV18 and TRBJ1-1, is NAGVMQNPRHLVRRRGQEARLRCSPMKGHSHVYWYRQLPEEGLKFMVYLQKENIIDESGMPKERFSAEFPKEGPSILRIQQVVRGDSAAYFCASSSQQDSTEAFFGQGTRLTVV.

This chain uses TRBV5-1 with TRBJ2-1; 10 nucleotides line up with TRBD2. V lost 3 bases, J lost 0 bases, and 9 bases stayed unmatched. This CDR3 is 18 amino acids long. The germline V gene has CDR1 SGHRS and CDR2 YFSETQ. The CDR3 DNA follows: TGCGCCAGCAGCTCCGGGACTAGCGCAACAAGCTCCTACAATGAGCAGTTCTTC. This translates into CASSSGTSATSSYNEQFF.

V usage is TRBV6-5 and J usage is TRBJ1-5; D gene ambiguous. CDR1 is MNHEY, CDR2 SVGAGI, per germline. This CDR3 comprises 15 residues. Trimming shortened V by 0 bases and J by 7 bases, and 13 bases separated the two germline ends. The CDR3 loop reads CASSYSTPREQPQHF. In DNA form, the CDR3 reads TGTGCCAGCAGTTACTCCACTCCAAGGGAACAGCCCCAGCATTTT.

This sequence joins TRBV4-3 and TRBJ2-3; either TRBD1 or TRBD2 may fit D (5 bases each). CDR1 and CDR2 (germline): LGHNA, YSLEER. CDR3 length: 16 residues. V lost 3 bases and J 0 bases, leaving 13 bases between the germline ends. As DNA, the CDR3 is TGCGCCAGCAGCCATGCCGGGACCACTAGCACAGATACGCAGTATTTT. Protein: CASSHAGTTSTDTQYF.

V is TRBV9 and J is TRBJ2-6, with D perhaps given as TRBD1 or TRBD2 (6 bases each). The germline V and J ends were trimmed by 6 bases and 4 bases, with 14 bases remaining between them. The CDR3 has 15 amino acids. CDR1 SGDLS and CDR2 YYNGEE come from the germline V gene. CDR3 in DNA: TGTGCCAGCACTCCGGGGGCGTTAGGGGCCAACGTCCTGACTTTC. This sequence encodes CASTPGALGANVLTF.

V gene TRBV5-6 combines with J gene TRBJ1-4; D is uncertain. This CDR3 has 14 residues. Germline V gene sequence: CDR1 SGHDT, CDR2 YYEEEE. The V end lost 4 bases, the J end lost 7 bases, and 14 bases lay between the germline ends. The CDR3 region has the DNA TGTGCCAGCAGCCGGAAGGTTGACCGTGAAAAACTGTTTTTT. The encoded protein is CASSRKVDREKLFF.

The chain employs TRBV10-3 and TRBJ2-7; 7 bases are shared with TRBD1. CDR3 size: 13 residues. V trimming: 2 bases; J trimming: 4 bases; junction bases outside the gene matches: 2. The germline gives CDR1 ENHRY, CDR2 SYGVKD. The chain's CDR3 is CAISEGTDYEQYV. The CDR3 coding sequence is TGTGCCATCAGTGAGGGGACAGATTACGAGCAGTACGTC.

The chain is built from TRBV6-6 and TRBJ2-2; D call uncertain. The germline V and J ends were trimmed by 7 bases and 4 bases, with 13 bases remaining between them. This CDR3 has 14 amino acids. From germline, CDR1 is MNHNY and CDR2 SVGAGI (reference sequence). The CDR3 loop reads CASKGPVATGELFF. The CDR3 DNA follows: TGTGCCAGCAAGGGCCCGGTGGCCACCGGGGAGCTGTTTTTT.

The chain combines TRBV2 with TRBJ1-1; the D gene is possibly TRBD1 (6 bases). The CDR3 covers 14 residues. Trimming removed 6 bases from V and 7 bases from J, with 18 bases in between. Germline CDR1 SNHLY, CDR2 FYNNEI. The CDR3 DNA reads as TGTGCCAGCAGGGCTACAGGGTGGTATAGTGAAGCTTTCTTT. Its protein is CASRATGWYSEAFF.

J is TRBJ1-1 and V is TRBV9; the D gene is possibly TRBD1 (5 bases). Germline V lookup: CDR1 SGDLS, CDR2 YYNGEE. V shed 0 bases and J shed 0 bases, with 9 bases lying between them. This CDR3 comprises 15 residues. In DNA form, the CDR3 reads TGTGCCAGCAGCGTAGCAGGGCGGATGAACACTGAAGCTTTCTTT. Residues: CASSVAGRMNTEAFF.

The chain has TRBV5-4 and TRBJ2-7; 8 bases map to TRBD2. The germline gives CDR1 SGHNT, CDR2 YYREEE (reference sequence). The junction had 5 bases not matched to a gene; V was cut back by 6 bases and J by 3 bases. CDR3 size: 13 residues. The CDR3 DNA reads TGTGCCAGCAAGTACAGCGGGAGCTACGAGCAGTACTTC. This sequence encodes CASKYSGSYEQYF.

The genes are TRBV19 and TRBJ2-1; no clear D. The length of the CDR3 is 11 residues. V was cut by 6 bases and J by 5 bases, with 5 bases left in between. The germline V gene encodes CDR1 LNHDA and CDR2 SQIVND (reference sequence). This chain's CDR3 is CASRPNNEQFF. DNA for the CDR3: TGTGCCAGTAGGCCGAACAATGAGCAGTTCTTC.

This CDR3 reads CASSYGQAKNIQYF. CDR3 DNA sequence: TGTGCCAGCAGTTACGGCCAAGCCAAAAACATTCAGTACTTC. The chain combines TRBV6-2 or TRBV6-3 with TRBJ2-4; no definite D call. V lost 2 bases to trimming and J lost 0 bases, with 5 bases between them. The CDR3 loop spans 14 amino acids. Germline lookup yields CDR1 MNHEY and CDR2 SVGEGT.